The T cell receptor beta chain under discussion was sequenced for a study of CD8+ T cells in alopecia areata. Study observations and caveats: Compared with normal scalp, lesional scalp had higher clonality and more expanded CD8+ clones. Although TCR sharing was seen in mice, sharing across patients was less clear, possibly for HLA-related reasons.

Concerning this clone itself: Its specificity is unknown. Gene names and germline match the mouse. The sequence runs out 4 residues before the end of the CDR3; the remainder is reconstructed from the germline J gene.

The study sorted pooled cutaneous lymph node cells by CD4, CD8alpha, NKG2D, NKG2ACE and other markers. V lost 6 bases, J lost 2 bases, and 4 bases stayed unmatched. Germline CDR1 NSQYPW, CDR2 LRSPGD (reference sequence). The length of the CDR3 is 14 residues. Reverse transcription of extracted RNA yielded cDNA, which provided the sequencing template. Sequencing used immunoSEQ multiplex PCR; TCRdb keeps in-frame clones, though not all of them. The sample presents around 290,000 clones, none singletons. The sample comprised CD4+ T cells sorted from a lymph node. The origin of this receptor is a C3H/HeJ mouse with alopecia areata. For this strain, the MHC haplotype corresponds to H2-k. The chain employs TRBV1 and TRBJ2-1, with 7 nucleotides matching TRBD1. The CDR3 protein is CTCRTGTDYAEQFF. The sequenced part of the CDR3 DNA is TGCACCTGCAGAACCGGGACAGACTATGCT.